The present entry profiles one T cell receptor beta chain with its context. Its antigen is not identified. Germline-derived CDR1 and CDR2 are SGHTA and FQGNSA. CDR3 length: 18 amino acids. J gave up 0 bases and V 5 bases, and 9 bases lay outside the gene matches. The sample originates from a study of a mutant IDH1 vaccine in newly diagnosed glioma. Time point indicated: week 11, during vaccination. Mutant IDH1 20-mer peptide, at 300 ug, made up each vaccine dose, with topical imiquimod. Data came from immunoSEQ multiplex PCR; TCRdb stores just in-frame clones and leaves some out. The repertoire holds fewer than 65,000 clones, with approximately 80% as singletons.

The chain recombines TRBV7-2 with TRBJ2-6; 8 bases agree with TRBD1. The receptor comes from a man aged 50 to 60 with glioma. The sample was PBMCs, taken from a glioma patient whose treatment included an IDH1 peptide vaccine. In DNA form, the CDR3 reads TGTGCCAGCAGCCCCTCGACAGGGGTAATCTCTGGGGCCAACGTCCTGACTTTC. Its translation is CASSPSTGVISGANVLTF.